This TCR beta chain originates from a study of blood T cell repertoires in COVID-19. Study summary: COVID-19 samples collected from the United States, Italy and Spain covered acute and convalescent phases. PBMCs, B-cell-depleted T cells, or T cells provided the cDNA or gDNA that made up the material.

In the authors' workflow: Nucleated cell number was recorded as an estimate derived from reference gene primer amplification. Profiled with immunoSEQ multiplex PCR; TCRdb holds only in-frame clones, not every one. V, J and clone size are those of that table, while D and trimming were read from the DNA. The profile shows about 34,000 clones, over 90% of them singletons. The sample comprised peripheral blood. The receptor's source is a human donor in a cohort sampled during active COVID-19.

DNA of the CDR3: TGTGCCATCACGACAGGAATGAACACTGAAGCTTTCTTT. This codes for CAITTGMNTEAFF. This chain connects TRBV10-3 to TRBJ1-1; D is possibly TRBD1 (6 bases). V was trimmed by 7 bases and J by 0 bases, leaving 9 bases between them. The CDR3 is 13 residues long. Germline V gene data show CDR1 as ENHRY and CDR2 as SYGVKD.